Sequencing of this T cell receptor beta chain was carried out in a study of blood T cells in healthy people across ages. The study isolated at least 7 million PBMCs from each sample. V shed 5 bases and J shed 2 bases, with 15 bases lying between them. The germline V gene has CDR1 MNHNY and CDR2 SVGAGI (reference sequence). The length of the CDR3 is 15 residues. For the second PCR, which ran for about 6 to 11 cycles, a sample-barcoded 5' primer and a J-beta primer mix were used. Every sample returned 3 million or more CDR3-containing paired-end reads. MiXCR, run by TCRdb on the 5' RACE reads, gives a single entry per CDR3 protein. The table records roughly 860,000 distinct CDR3 sequences, around 62% of them present only once. This clonotype was observed a few times.

The material sequenced was blood. The source is a man aged 25-45 years in good health. This rearrangement joins TRBV6-6 to TRBJ1-2; the D gene is possibly TRBD1 (5 bases). The CDR3 nucleotides are TGTGCCAGCAGTACGCAACGGGACCTCAACTATGGCTACACCTTC. Its protein is CASSTQRDLNYGYTF.